These T cell receptor beta chains were read from a single sample in a study of Ad26.COV2.S vaccination and SARS-CoV-2 variants. Sequenced by immunoSEQ multiplex PCR; TCRdb stores in-frame clones only, minus some. Among 350,000 to 500,000 clones listed, 90% were seen once. The sample in question was peripheral blood, obtained in a trial of Ad26.COV2.S vaccine versus placebo. The receptors come from a person aged 18-65 years who received the Ad26.COV2.S COVID-19 vaccine or a placebo. The CDR3 runs from the conserved cysteine through the conserved F or W. D genes are given only for firm matches. Clone size, where shown, is once, few, many, or a class for clones that have expanded.

- TRBJ1-5 - TRBV28 TGTGCCAGCAGTTTACAGTCCTCTCGAAATCAGCCCCAGCATTTT CASSLQSSRNQPQHF
TRBD2 TRBJ2-1 once TRBV4-2 TGTGCCAGCAGCCAAACCGGGACTAGCGGGAGCCATTCCGAGCAGTTCTTC CASSQTGTSGSHSEQFF
TRBD2 TRBJ2-7 - TRBV29-1 TGCAGCGTTGGGACTAGCGGGAGGGCCGCGTACGAGCAGTACTTC CSVGTSGRAAYEQYF
TRBD2 TRBJ2-5 - TRBV2 TGTGCCAGCGGGACTAGCGGGAGGAGGGGAGAGACCCAGTACTTC CASGTSGRRGETQYF
- TRBJ1-1 - TRBV9 TGTGCCAGCAGCGTAAAGGGTTACACTGAAGCTTTCTTT CASSVKGYTEAFF
- TRBJ1-1 - TRBV2 TGTGCCAGCAGTGTGGGAACAGGGCTCCTGAACACTGAAGCTTTCTTT CASSVGTGLLNTEAFF
TRBD1 TRBJ1-4 few TRBV5-1 TGCGCCAGCAGCTTGGACAGGGGGCCTCCGAGTGAAAAACTGTTTTTT CASSLDRGPPSEKLFF
- TRBJ2-6 - TRBV6-4 TGTGCCAGCAGTGCCCTGGCCGGGGAAGGTGGGGCCAACGTCCTGACTTTC CASSALAGEGGANVLTF
- TRBJ2-7 - TRBV7-9 TGTGCCAGCAGCTTAGGACAGCCCCATTCCTACGAGCAGTACTTC CASSLGQPHSYEQYF
- TRBJ2-1 - TRBV4-2 TGTGCCAGCAGCCAAGTGACGAGAGGCTCCTACAATGAGCAGTTCTTC CASSQVTRGSYNEQFF
- TRBJ2-5 - TRBV5-1 TGCGCCAGCAGATTGCTGACTGAGTACCAAGAGACCCAGTACTTC CASRLLTEYQETQYF
- TRBJ1-5 - TRBV28 TGTGCCAGCACCGTTTCGCGGACATGGGGCGTTAGGCCCCAGCATTTT CASTVSRTWGVRPQHF
- TRBJ1-2 - TRBV28 TGTGCCAGCAGTTTATGGGCCAGCCGCACTTTCTTTTCCTATGGCTACACCTTC CASSLWASRTFFSYGYTF
- TRBJ2-5 - TRBV20-1 TGCAGTGCCGGTCAAGAGACCCAGTACTTC CSAGQETQYF
- TRBJ2-2 - TRBV28 TGTGCCAGCAGTTTATCTAGCTCGAACACCGGGGAGCTGTTTTTT CASSLSSSNTGELFF
- TRBJ2-1 - TRBV30 TGTGCCTGGAGCATCCTAATTGAGCAGTTCTTC CAWSILIEQFF
- TRBJ1-1 - TRBV5-1 TGCGCCAGCAGCTTGGAAGGGTCGTTCACTGAAGCTTTCTTT CASSLEGSFTEAFF
- TRBJ1-6 - TRBV2 TGTGCCAGCATTCCCGGGGATGGCTCACCCCTCCACTTT CASIPGDGSPLHF
- TRBJ2-7 - TRBV5-5 TGTGCCAGCAGCTTGAGGGGTATGGGGACCTACGAGCAGTACTTC CASSLRGMGTYEQYF
- TRBJ2-7 - TRBV7-2 TGTGCCAGCAGCACCGGGACACTCAACTACGAGCAGTACTTC CASSTGTLNYEQYF
- TRBJ2-7 - TRBV28 TGTGCCAGCAGTCTTGTTGCGGTCCACGAGCAGTACTTC CASSLVAVHEQYF
- TRBJ2-7 - TRBV5-6 TGTGCCAGCAGCTTAGTTGGGGAGGACTCCTACGAGCAGTACTTC CASSLVGEDSYEQYF
TRBD2 TRBJ2-3 - TRBV9 TGTGCCAGCAGCCAACCAGGGCGGGAGGGCACAGATACGCAGTATTTT CASSQPGREGTDTQYF
TRBD1 TRBJ2-7 once TRBV5-1 TGCGCCAGCAGCCCAACCGGGACAGGGGTCTACGAGCAGTACTTC CASSPTGTGVYEQYF
TRBD2 TRBJ2-5 - TRBV7-3 TGTGCCAGCAGCTCGACTAGCGGGAGTTGGGAGACCCAGTACTTC CASSSTSGSWETQYF
- TRBJ2-7 once TRBV7-8 TGTGCCAGCAGCCTAGGGGGGGAAGTCCCTGCCTACGAGCAGTACTTC CASSLGGEVPAYEQYF
TRBD1 TRBJ1-1 - TRBV27 TGTGCCAGCAGCTGGGGGACAGGGGGAGGGACTGAAGCTTTCTTT CASSWGTGGGTEAFF
TRBD2 TRBJ2-7 - TRBV5-4 TGTGCCAGCAGCTTGGGGGAGGGGACGTACGAGCAGTACTTC CASSLGEGTYEQYF
- TRBJ2-2 - TRBV6-5 TGTGCCAGCAGGATTTACACCGGGGAGCTGTTTTTT CASRIYTGELFF
- TRBJ1-4 - TRBV11-2 TGTGCCAGCAGCCAAGGGGTTGGGGCAACTAATGAAAAACTGTTTTTT CASSQGVGATNEKLFF
- TRBJ1-4 - TRBV2 TGTGCCAGCAGTGAAGAAACATTGGGCGAAAAACTGTTTTTT CASSEETLGEKLFF
TRBD2 TRBJ2-1 once TRBV10-3 TGTGCCATCAGTCATACTAGCGGGAGACTCTACAATGAGCAGTTCTTC CAISHTSGRLYNEQFF
TRBD1 TRBJ2-5 - TRBV9 TGTGCCAGCAGCGTGGACAGGGGGTTCCAAGAGACCCAGTACTTC CASSVDRGFQETQYF
- TRBJ2-1 - TRBV7-8 TGTGCCAGCAGCTTTGGGACCCCCGAAGGCAATGAGCAGTTCTTC CASSFGTPEGNEQFF